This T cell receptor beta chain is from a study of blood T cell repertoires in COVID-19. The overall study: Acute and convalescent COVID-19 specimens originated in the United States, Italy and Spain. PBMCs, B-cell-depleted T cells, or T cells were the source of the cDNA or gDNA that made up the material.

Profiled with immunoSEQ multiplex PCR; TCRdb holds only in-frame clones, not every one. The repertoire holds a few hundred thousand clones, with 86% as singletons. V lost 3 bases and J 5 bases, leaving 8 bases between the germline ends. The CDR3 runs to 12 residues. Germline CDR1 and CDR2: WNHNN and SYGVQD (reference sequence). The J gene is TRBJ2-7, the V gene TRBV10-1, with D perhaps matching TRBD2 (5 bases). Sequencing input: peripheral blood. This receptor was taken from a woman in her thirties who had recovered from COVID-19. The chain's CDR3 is CASSERGNEQYF. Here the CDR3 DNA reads TGCGCCAGCAGTGAACGGGGTAACGAGCAGTACTTC.